The 29 T cell receptor beta chains in this list originate from one sample, sequenced in a study of T-cell memory formation after mild COVID-19. One entry per CDR3 protein results from TCRdb running MiXCR on the 5' RACE reads. The data show 350,000 to 500,000 distinct CDR3 sequences, 23% seen once. The sequenced sample was PBMCs or a T cell subset sorted from them (not recorded which). Source of these receptors: an adult woman who had mild COVID-19 (a few samples of this study predate the infection). Cell type and time point are not known.

The chain recombines TRBV12-3 or TRBV12-4 with TRBJ1-2; D might be TRBD1 (5 bases). V dropped 6 bases and J dropped 0 bases, with 14 bases sitting between them. The CDR3 spans 15 residues. The CDR3 loop is CASSRGTEPNYGYTF. The DNA of the CDR3 is TGTGCCAGCAGCCGAGGGACGGAACCTAACTATGGCTACACCTTC.

This clonotype was recorded at least ten times. V usage is TRBV5-1 and J usage is TRBJ2-7; 11 nucleotides match TRBD1. The CDR3 covers 14 residues. V lost 3 bases to trimming and J lost 3 bases; unmatched junction nucleotides: 2. The germline V gene has CDR1 SGHRS and CDR2 YFSETQ. This chain's CDR3 is CASSSGTGGYEQYF. CDR3 DNA: TGCGCCAGCAGCTCCGGGACAGGGGGCTACGAGCAGTACTTC.

The genes are TRBV29-1 and TRBJ2-7; no definite D call. The germline gives CDR1 SQVTM, CDR2 ANQGSEA. V lost 0 bases, J lost 0 bases, and 6 bases lay in between. This CDR3 spans 13 amino acids. The CDR3 DNA is TGCAGCGTTGAAGACAGTAGCTCCTACGAGCAGTACTTC. Its translation: CSVEDSSSYEQYF.

This clonotype showed up just a few times. This chain joins TRBV15 and TRBJ2-3; possible D gene TRBD1, 5 bases. The CDR3 runs to 15 residues. Germline CDR1 reads LNHNV; CDR2 reads YYDKDF (reference sequence). Trimming cost V 4 bases and J 2 bases, with 13 bases left between them. The CDR3 loop reads CATSTPTEHTDTQYF. The CDR3 coding sequence is TGTGCCACCAGCACACCGACAGAGCACACAGATACGCAGTATTTT.

V usage is TRBV4-1 and J usage is TRBJ2-7; 7 bases are a match to TRBD1. Germline V CDR1 and CDR2: MGHRA, YSYEKL. This CDR3 contains 15 residues. After removal of 1 base from V and 3 bases from J, the junction contained 6 bases not matched to a gene. The CDR3 coding sequence is TGCGCCAGCAGCCAAGGCTCACAGGGGCACTACGAGCAGTACTTC. This gives the protein CASSQGSQGHYEQYF.

This clonotype was counted only a few times. This chain links TRBV6-5 with TRBJ1-2, with TRBD1 as a possible D gene (6 bases). Looked up from germline, CDR1 is MNHEY and CDR2 is SVGAGI. Trimming pared 2 bases from V and 8 bases from J, leaving 12 bases between. The CDR3 covers 13 residues. In DNA form, the CDR3 reads TGTGCCAGCAGTTACCGGGGGCTCGGAGGCTACACCTTC. Translated, it gives CASSYRGLGGYTF.

V usage is TRBV15 and J usage is TRBJ1-2; possibly TRBD1 for D (5 bases). The V gene lost 5 bases and the J gene lost 8 bases, with 15 bases spanning the gap. The length of the CDR3 is 13 residues. Looked up from germline, CDR1 is LNHNV and CDR2 is YYDKDF (reference sequence). The CDR3 spells CATSAGGVGGYTF. In DNA, the CDR3 is TGTGCCACCAGCGCTGGAGGGGTAGGCGGCTACACCTTC.

This clonotype came up a few times. The chain links TRBV7-9 to TRBJ2-3; TRBD2 agrees at 11 bases. Germline V gene data show CDR1 as SEHNR and CDR2 as FQNEAQ (reference sequence). The V and J ends lost 4 bases and 2 bases, in that order; junction bases with no gene match: 8. CDR3 length equals 17 residues. CDR3 protein: CASSSAGTSGLTDTQYF. The CDR3 DNA sequence: TGTGCCAGCAGCTCCGCCGGGACTAGCGGACTCACAGATACGCAGTATTTT.

This sequence joins TRBV10-3 and TRBJ2-3, with D possibly TRBD1 on 5 matching bases. The V and J ends lost 0 bases and 0 bases respectively, with 10 bases between them. This CDR3 spans 16 amino acids. Germline values: CDR1 ENHRY, CDR2 SYGVKD. The CDR3 loop reads CAISESRAQSTDTQYF. CDR3 coding DNA: TGTGCCATCAGTGAGTCCAGGGCGCAGAGCACAGATACGCAGTATTTT.

The genes are TRBV5-5 and TRBJ2-1, with D hard to call. Germline V lookup: CDR1 SGHKS, CDR2 YYEKEE (reference sequence). The V gene lost 0 bases and the J gene lost 0 bases, with 7 bases spanning the gap. This CDR3 has 15 residues. The CDR3: CASSLEPRSYNEQFF. The DNA for the CDR3 is TGTGCCAGCAGCTTGGAGCCCCGCTCCTACAATGAGCAGTTCTTC.

The J gene is TRBJ2-3, the V gene TRBV3-1, with unresolved D. The V gene lost 2 bases and the J gene lost 5 bases, with 8 bases spanning the gap. CDR1 and CDR2 from the germline V gene are LGHDT and YNNKEL (reference sequence). The length of the CDR3 is 13 residues. CDR3 in amino acids: CASSQRPVDTQYF. As DNA, the CDR3 is TGTGCCAGCAGCCAACGACCGGTAGATACGCAGTATTTT.

This clonotype showed up just a few times. The genes are TRBV29-1 and TRBJ1-5, with D possibly TRBD1 on 5 matching bases. Trimming shortened V by 4 bases and J by 4 bases, and 11 bases separated the two germline ends. The CDR3 loop spans 13 amino acids. Germline CDR1 SQVTM, CDR2 ANQGSEA. CDR3 coding DNA: TGCAGCGTTGGGGCAGGGCGAAATCAGCCCCAGCATTTT. As protein: CSVGAGRNQPQHF.

This clonotype was detected only a few times. This chain uses TRBV6-6 with TRBJ1-2, with a tentative D call TRBD1 (6 bases). This CDR3 comprises 13 residues. Germline V gene data show CDR1 as MNHNY and CDR2 as SVGAGI (reference sequence). V dropped 6 bases and J dropped 4 bases, with 12 bases sitting between them. The CDR3 protein is CASRTGTSYGYTF. The CDR3 DNA is TGTGCCAGCAGAACCGGGACATCCTATGGCTACACCTTC.

The V call is TRBV18, the J call TRBJ2-5; 7 nucleotides line up with TRBD1. The CDR3 is 14 residues long. From germline, CDR1 is KGHSH and CDR2 LQKENI. J gave up 4 bases and V 1 base, and 3 bases lay outside the gene matches. This CDR3 reads CASSPLGQRETQYF. The DNA for the CDR3 is TGTGCCAGCTCACCACTGGGACAGAGAGAGACCCAGTACTTC.

This clonotype has a handful of counts. This chain joins TRBV12-3 or TRBV12-4 and TRBJ2-3; perhaps TRBD1 as D (6 bases). Trimming shortened V by 7 bases and J by 5 bases, and 22 bases separated the two germline ends. There are 16 residues in the CDR3. The CDR3 is CASTPTGTSLRDTQYF. CDR3 DNA: TGTGCCAGCACCCCTACCGGGACAAGTCTTCGAGATACGCAGTATTTT.

J is TRBJ2-3 and V is TRBV24-1, with D hard to call. The CDR3 covers 16 residues. Germline V gives CDR1 KGHDR, CDR2 SFDVKD. The V and J ends lost 0 bases and 0 bases respectively, with 9 bases between them. The CDR3 sequence: CATSDLRFASTDTQYF. The CDR3 DNA sequence: TGTGCCACCAGTGATTTGAGATTCGCTAGCACAGATACGCAGTATTTT.

This clonotype showed up just a few times. The chain uses TRBV24-1 and TRBJ2-1; 8 bases match TRBD1. This CDR3 contains 12 residues. In germline, CDR1 is KGHDR, CDR2 SFDVKD. V was clipped by 4 bases and J by 10 bases; unmatched bases: 2. CDR3 DNA sequence: TGTGCCACCAGTGAAGGACAGGGAGAGCAGTTCTTC. Translated: CATSEGQGEQFF.

This clonotype has a handful of counts. V usage is TRBV7-2 and J usage is TRBJ2-1, with 7 bases matching TRBD1. From germline, CDR1 is SGHTA and CDR2 FQGNSA. V trimming: 2 bases; J trimming: 4 bases; junction bases outside the gene matches: 2. This CDR3 is built from 14 residues. CDR3 protein: CASSLRQGYNEQFF. The CDR3 region has the DNA TGTGCCAGCAGCTTACGACAGGGTTACAATGAGCAGTTCTTC. Full variable domain (missing parts from reference TRBV7-2 and TRBJ2-1): GAGVSQSPSNKVTEKGKDVELRCDPISGHTALYWYRQSLGQGLEFLIYFQGNSAPDKSGLPSDRFSAERTGGSVSTLTIQRTQQEDSAVYLCASSLRQGYNEQFFGPGTRLTVL.

This clonotype was detected only a few times. The rearrangement uses TRBV12-3 or TRBV12-4 and TRBJ2-7; D possibly corresponds to TRBD2 (5 bases). This CDR3 has 15 amino acids. V lost 3 bases and J 1 base, leaving 13 bases between the germline ends. Written as DNA, the CDR3 is TGTGCCAGCAGTTTTATGTGGGGAGCATCCTACGAGCAGTACTTC. Translating it yields CASSFMWGASYEQYF.

The genes are TRBV20-1 and TRBJ2-7; D may be TRBD2 (7 bases). Trimming took off 5 bases at V and 7 bases at J, with 27 bases between the two ends. Germline CDR1 reads DFQATT; CDR2 reads SNEGSKA (reference sequence). The CDR3 sequence is 16 residues long. The CDR3 DNA follows: TGCAGTGCTCCAAGATTAAGTCGGGGGCCGGGAGGTGAGCAGTACTTC. Translating it yields CSAPRLSRGPGGEQYF.

This clonotype came up a few times. The CDR3, as DNA: TGTGCCAGCAGTGGCTGGGCTAGCGGGATGGATGAGCAGTTCTTC. Protein sequence: CASSGWASGMDEQFF. The chain carries TRBV12-3 or TRBV12-4 and TRBJ2-1, with 9 positions matching TRBD2. With 5 bases clipped from V and 8 bases from J, the junction kept 10 bases outside the gene matches. This CDR3 comprises 15 residues.

V usage is TRBV5-1 and J usage is TRBJ1-1; 8 positions match TRBD1. Germline lookup yields CDR1 SGHRS and CDR2 YFSETQ. There are 14 residues in the CDR3. V lost 7 bases and J lost 0; bases outside the gene matches: 5. The CDR3 protein is CASSRQGLNTEAFF. As DNA, the CDR3 is TGCGCCAGCTCCCGACAGGGGTTGAACACTGAAGCTTTCTTT.

This clonotype was observed many times. This chain uses TRBV13 with TRBJ2-1; the D gene is possibly TRBD2 (6 bases). Germline assignment: CDR1 PRHDT and CDR2 FYEKMQ (reference sequence). The V end lost 4 bases, the J end lost 1 base, and 14 bases lay between the germline ends. The length of the CDR3 is 16 residues. CDR3: CASSSPPGSSYNEQFF. CDR3 nucleotide sequence: TGTGCCAGCAGCTCCCCTCCCGGGAGTTCCTACAATGAGCAGTTCTTC.

This clonotype was detected only a few times. This chain uses TRBV6-2 or TRBV6-3 with TRBJ2-1, with D uncertain. Trimming pared 2 bases from V and 8 bases from J, leaving 13 bases between. Germline V lookup: CDR1 MNHEY, CDR2 SVGEGT. The CDR3 length is 14 residues. CDR3 region: CASSYTTSSDEQFF. CDR3 DNA: TGTGCCAGCAGTTACACGACATCTTCGGATGAGCAGTTCTTC.

In DNA, the CDR3 is TGTGCCAGCAGCATACTAGCGGGGAACACCGGGGAGCTGTTTTTT. Its translation: CASSILAGNTGELFF. V usage is TRBV4-2 and J usage is TRBJ2-2, with TRBD2 matching over 9 bases. This CDR3 is 15 amino acids long. Germline-derived CDR1 and CDR2 are LGHNA and YNFKEQ. V shed 5 bases, J shed 1 base, and the junction held 2 bases outside the gene matches.

This CDR3 reads CASSLRGDKDTQYF. The DNA of the CDR3 is TGCGCCAGCAGCTTACGGGGTGATAAAGATACGCAGTATTTT. The J gene is TRBJ2-3, the V gene TRBV5-1; D perhaps matches TRBD2 (5 bases). Germline V CDR1 and CDR2: SGHRS, YFSETQ. This CDR3 contains 14 residues. V gave up 2 bases and J gave up 5 bases, with 12 bases separating them.

This clonotype was counted ten times or more. V usage is TRBV5-1 and J usage is TRBJ1-1; no definite D call. Germline V gene lookup returns CDR1 SGHRS and CDR2 YFSETQ. The CDR3 spans 14 residues. V lost 0 bases and J lost 1, with 7 bases in between. The CDR3 DNA reads as TGCGCCAGCAGCTTGGCCGATTGGAACACTGAAGCTTTCTTT. Translating gives CASSLADWNTEAFF.

The chain combines TRBV29-1 with TRBJ2-7; 8 bases fit TRBD1. CDR1 is SQVTM, CDR2 ANQGSEA, per germline. The CDR3 covers 13 residues. V trimming: 7 bases; J trimming: 4 bases; junction bases outside the gene matches: 9. CDR3 residues: CSALDRVGYEQYF. CDR3 bases: TGCAGCGCTTTGGACAGGGTAGGGTACGAGCAGTACTTC.

The chain carries TRBV5-1 and TRBJ1-2, with D perhaps matching TRBD1 (6 bases). CDR1 is SGHRS, CDR2 YFSETQ, per germline. V lost 6 bases to trimming and J lost 1 base, with 25 bases between them. The CDR3 is 18 residues long. CDR3 protein: CASTDGGRRHPLNYGYTF. CDR3 DNA sequence: TGCGCCAGCACCGACGGGGGCAGAAGACATCCACTTAACTATGGCTACACCTTC.